This T cell receptor (beta chain) was captured by sequencing in a study of shared clonotypes between healthy human individuals. The V and J ends lost 6 bases and 0 bases respectively, with 16 bases between them. The CDR3 contains 15 residues. CDR1 SQVTM and CDR2 ANQGSEA come from the germline V gene. The protocol was immunoSEQ multiplex PCR, while the TCRdb copy is restricted to in-frame clones and leaves out a portion. The sample has roughly 1,500,000 clones; approximately 98% are singletons. V is TRBV29-1 and J is TRBJ2-3; either TRBD1 or TRBD2 may fit D (5 bases each). The sample consisted of naive CD4+ T cells sorted from blood. Stated subset: CD45RA+ positively selected. The clonotype was recovered from a man aged 25 to 45 in good health. CDR3 sequence reads: CSVLGTDQSTDTQYF. The CDR3 DNA reads TGCAGCGTGCTCGGGACCGACCAGAGCACAGATACGCAGTATTTT.